What follows are 6 T cell receptor beta chains derived from one specimen sequenced in a study of monozygotic twins with inflammatory bowel disease. TCRdb re-called the 5' RACE reads; one entry per CDR3 protein, DNA not given. The listing records approximately 330,000 distinct CDR3 sequences. Specimen: blood. Receptor source: a human donor with ulcerative colitis or Crohn's disease, or a healthy co-twin of an affected twin (not recorded which).

The chain recombines TRBV19 with TRBJ2-2; the D gene TCRdb calls, TRBD1, cannot be checked with no DNA. The CDR3 has 17 amino acids. Per germline, CDR1 LNHDA and CDR2 SQIVND (reference sequence). The CDR3 is CASSMVWTGANTGELFF. Variable domain in full (rest from reference TRBV19 and TRBJ2-2): DGGITQSPKYLFRKEGQNVTLSCEQNLNHDAMYWYRQDPGQGLRLIYYSQIVNDFQKGDIAEGYSVSREKKESFPLTVTSAQKNPTAFYLCASSMVWTGANTGELFFGEGSRLTVL.

The rearrangement joins TRBV12-3 or TRBV12-4 to TRBJ1-5; the D call of TRBD1 rests on TCRdb alone, since no DNA is present to check it. The CDR3 sequence is 15 residues long. This CDR3 is CASSFVDRAKGPQHF.

The gene calls are TRBV28 and TRBJ1-2. The CDR3 consists of 11 residues. CDR1 and CDR2 from the germline V gene are MDHEN and SYDVKM. CDR3 in amino acids: CASSGIYGYTF.

The rearrangement uses TRBV7-8 and TRBJ2-2; TCRdb's D gene call, TRBD1, goes unchecked for lack of DNA. The germline gives CDR1 SGHVS, CDR2 FQNEAQ. The CDR3 runs to 15 residues. This chain's CDR3 is CASSHGQRNTGELFF.

The chain joins TRBV20-1 to TRBJ2-7. The germline CDR1 and CDR2 sequences are DFQATT and SNEGSKA (reference sequence). CDR3 size: 12 residues. The CDR3: CSAKLGNYEQYF.

V gene TRBV9 combines with J gene TRBJ2-3; TCRdb names TRBD2, which stays unverified in the absence of DNA. Looked up from germline, CDR1 is SGDLS and CDR2 is YYNGEE. The CDR3 has 16 residues. CDR3 sequence: CTSSPLAGGPTDTQYF.